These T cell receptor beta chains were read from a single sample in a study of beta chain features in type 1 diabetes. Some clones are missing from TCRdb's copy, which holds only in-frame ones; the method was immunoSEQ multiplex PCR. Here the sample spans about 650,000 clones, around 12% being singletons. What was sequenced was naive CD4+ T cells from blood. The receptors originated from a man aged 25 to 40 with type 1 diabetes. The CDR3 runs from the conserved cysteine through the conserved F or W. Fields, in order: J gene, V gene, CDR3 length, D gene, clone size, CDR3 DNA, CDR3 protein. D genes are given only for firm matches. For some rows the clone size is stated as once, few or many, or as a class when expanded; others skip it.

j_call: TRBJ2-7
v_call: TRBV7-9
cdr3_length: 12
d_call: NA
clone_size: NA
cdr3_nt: TGTGCCAGCAGCTCAGAGCCCTACGAGCAGTACTTC
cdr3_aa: CASSSEPYEQYF

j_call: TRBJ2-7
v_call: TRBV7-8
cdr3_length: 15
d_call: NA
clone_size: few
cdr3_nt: TGTGCCAGCAGCTTAGACGTAGGGACGGCCTACGAGCAGTACTTC
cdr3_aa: CASSLDVGTAYEQYF

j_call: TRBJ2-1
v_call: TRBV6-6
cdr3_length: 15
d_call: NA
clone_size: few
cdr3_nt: TGTGCCAGCAGTTATGGTGGCAGCTCCTACAATGAGCAGTTCTTC
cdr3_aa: CASSYGGSSYNEQFF

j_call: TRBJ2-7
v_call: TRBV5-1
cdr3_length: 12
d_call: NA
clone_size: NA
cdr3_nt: TGCGCCAGCAGCCTCACGGGCTACGAGCAGTACTTC
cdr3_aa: CASSLTGYEQYF

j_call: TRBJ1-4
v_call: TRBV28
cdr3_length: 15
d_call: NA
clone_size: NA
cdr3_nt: TGTGCCAGCAGTTCCCCATCCACTGGGAGCGCGAAACTGTTTTTT
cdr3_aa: CASSSPSTGSAKLFF

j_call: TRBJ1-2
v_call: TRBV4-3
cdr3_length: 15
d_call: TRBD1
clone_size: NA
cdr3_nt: TGCGCCAGCAGCCAGCAAAGACAGGGAAACTATGGCTACACCTTC
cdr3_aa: CASSQQRQGNYGYTF

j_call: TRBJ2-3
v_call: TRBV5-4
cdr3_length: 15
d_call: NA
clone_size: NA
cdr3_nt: TGTGCCAGCAGCTTAGACCGGGGGCCACGAGATACGCAGTATTTT
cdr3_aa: CASSLDRGPRDTQYF

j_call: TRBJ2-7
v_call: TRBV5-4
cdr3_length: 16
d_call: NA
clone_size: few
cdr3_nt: TGTGCCAGCAGCCGGAATCCGGGATCGGTCTCCTACGAGCAGTACTTC
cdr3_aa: CASSRNPGSVSYEQYF

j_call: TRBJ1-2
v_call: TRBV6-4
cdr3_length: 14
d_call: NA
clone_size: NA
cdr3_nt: TGTGCCAGCAGTCCCGTCGGGGGAAACTATGGCTACACCTTC
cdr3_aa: CASSPVGGNYGYTF

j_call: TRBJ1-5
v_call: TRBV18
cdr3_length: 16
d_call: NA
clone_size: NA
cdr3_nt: TGTGCCAGCTCATCGTCCCAGGGAGTGGTCAATCAGCCCCAGCATTTT
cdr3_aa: CASSSSQGVVNQPQHF

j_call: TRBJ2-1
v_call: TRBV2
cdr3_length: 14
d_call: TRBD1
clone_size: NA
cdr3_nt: TGTGCCAGCAGACGGGACAGGGGTGACTATGAGCAGTTCTTC
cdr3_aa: CASRRDRGDYEQFF

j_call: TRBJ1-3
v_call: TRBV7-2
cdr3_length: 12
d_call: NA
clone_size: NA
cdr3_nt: TGTGCCAGCAGCTTGGGAGGAAACACCATATATTTT
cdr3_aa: CASSLGGNTIYF

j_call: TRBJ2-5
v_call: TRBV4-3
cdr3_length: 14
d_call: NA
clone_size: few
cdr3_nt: TGCGCCAGCAGCCAAGATCGTACAGTAGGGACCCAGTACTTC
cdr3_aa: CASSQDRTVGTQYF

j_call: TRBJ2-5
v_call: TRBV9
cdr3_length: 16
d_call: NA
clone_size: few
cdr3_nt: TGTGCCAGCAGCGTAGCTGCGGCAGGCTCGAAAGAGACCCAGTACTTC
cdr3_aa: CASSVAAAGSKETQYF

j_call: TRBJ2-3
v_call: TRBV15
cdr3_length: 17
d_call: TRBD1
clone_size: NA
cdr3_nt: TGTGCCACCAGCGTACGGACAGGGCCGCCGGCCACAGATACGCAGTATTTT
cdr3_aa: CATSVRTGPPATDTQYF

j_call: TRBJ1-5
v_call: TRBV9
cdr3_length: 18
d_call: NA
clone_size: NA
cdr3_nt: TGTGCCAGCAGCGTAGGGAGTTGGGGGGATATGGGCAATCAGCCCCAGCATTTT
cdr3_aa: CASSVGSWGDMGNQPQHF

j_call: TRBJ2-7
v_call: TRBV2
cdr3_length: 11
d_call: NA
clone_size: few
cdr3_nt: TGTGCCAGCAGATACGCCTACGAGCAGTACTTC
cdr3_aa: CASRYAYEQYF

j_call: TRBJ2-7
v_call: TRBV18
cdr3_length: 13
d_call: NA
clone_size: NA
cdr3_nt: TGTGCCAGCTCCCCAACAGAAATCTACGAGCAGTACTTC
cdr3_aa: CASSPTEIYEQYF

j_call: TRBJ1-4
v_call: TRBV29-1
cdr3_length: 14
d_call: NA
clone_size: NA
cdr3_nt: TGCAGCGTAGCACGTACTACGGCTAATGAAAAACTGTTTTTT
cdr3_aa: CSVARTTANEKLFF

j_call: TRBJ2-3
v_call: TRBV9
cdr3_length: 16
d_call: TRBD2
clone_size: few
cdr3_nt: TGTGCCAGCAGCGTACAGACTAGCGGGTACACAGATACGCAGTATTTT
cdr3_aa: CASSVQTSGYTDTQYF

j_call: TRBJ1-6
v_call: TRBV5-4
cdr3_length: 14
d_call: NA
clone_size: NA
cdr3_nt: TGTGCCAGCAGCTTGGAGGTTTATAAATCACCCCTCCACTTT
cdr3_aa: CASSLEVYKSPLHF

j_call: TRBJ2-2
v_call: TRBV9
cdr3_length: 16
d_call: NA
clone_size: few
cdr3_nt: TGTGCCAGCAGCGCGGGACTCCGAAGCGGCACCGGGGAGCTGTTTTTT
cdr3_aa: CASSAGLRSGTGELFF

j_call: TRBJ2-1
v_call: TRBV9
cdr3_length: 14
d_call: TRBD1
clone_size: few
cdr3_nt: TGTGCCAGCAGCATCCGTCCCGGGACAGGGGAGAAGTTCTTC
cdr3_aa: CASSIRPGTGEKFF

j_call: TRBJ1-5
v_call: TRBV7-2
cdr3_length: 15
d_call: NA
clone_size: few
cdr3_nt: TGTGCCAGCAGCTTCTCCCTCGGGACCGGTCAGCCCCAGCATTTT
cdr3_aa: CASSFSLGTGQPQHF

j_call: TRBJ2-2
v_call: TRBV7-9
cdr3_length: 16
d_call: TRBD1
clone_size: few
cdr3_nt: TGTGCCAGCAGCCAGGGGGCGGATTTGAACACCGGGGAGCTGTTTTTT
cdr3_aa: CASSQGADLNTGELFF

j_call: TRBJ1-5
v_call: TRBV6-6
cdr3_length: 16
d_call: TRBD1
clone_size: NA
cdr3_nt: TGTGCCAGCAGTTACTCAGGGGGACAGGGTAATCAGCCCCAGCATTTT
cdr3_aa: CASSYSGGQGNQPQHF

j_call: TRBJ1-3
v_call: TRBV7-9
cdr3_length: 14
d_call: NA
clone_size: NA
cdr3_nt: TGTGCCAGCAGCCTTACCTCGAGGGGAAACACCATATATTTT
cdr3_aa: CASSLTSRGNTIYF

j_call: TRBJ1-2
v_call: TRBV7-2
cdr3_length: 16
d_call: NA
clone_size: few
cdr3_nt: TGTGCCAGCAGAATGGCCGGCAGGGACCAAAACTATGGCTACACCTTC
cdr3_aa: CASRMAGRDQNYGYTF

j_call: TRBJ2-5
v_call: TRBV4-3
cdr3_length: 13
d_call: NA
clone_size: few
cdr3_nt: TGCGCCAGCAGCCACAGGGGGGGTGAGACCCAGTACTTC
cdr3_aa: CASSHRGGETQYF

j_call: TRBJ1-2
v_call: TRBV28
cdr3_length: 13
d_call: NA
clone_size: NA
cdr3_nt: TGTGCCAGCAGTTTGACCAGGTCTTATGGCTACACCTTC
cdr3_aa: CASSLTRSYGYTF

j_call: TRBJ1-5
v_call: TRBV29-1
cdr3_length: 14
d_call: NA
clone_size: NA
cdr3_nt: TGCAGCGTTGGCGAAGGTTCGGGCAATCAGCCCCAGCATTTT
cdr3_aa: CSVGEGSGNQPQHF

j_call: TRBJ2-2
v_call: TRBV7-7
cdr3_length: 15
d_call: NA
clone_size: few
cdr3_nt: TGTGCCAGCAGCCCCGCAAGGGGGGACACCGGGGAGCTGTTTTTT
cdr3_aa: CASSPARGDTGELFF

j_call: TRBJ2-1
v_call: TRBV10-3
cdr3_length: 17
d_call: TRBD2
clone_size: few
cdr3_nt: TGTGCCATCAGTGCAAAGGCTGAACGGGGAGGGATAGATGAGCAGTTCTTC
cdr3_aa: CAISAKAERGGIDEQFF

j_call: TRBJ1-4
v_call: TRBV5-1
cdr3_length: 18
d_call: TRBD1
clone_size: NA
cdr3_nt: TGCGCCAGCAGCTACCGGGACAGGGGACTGTCGGGTGATGAAAAACTGTTTTTT
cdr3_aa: CASSYRDRGLSGDEKLFF

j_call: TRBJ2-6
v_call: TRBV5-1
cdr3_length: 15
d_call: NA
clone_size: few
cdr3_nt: TGCGCCAGCAGCCACGGCATCTCTGGGGCCAACGTCCTGACTTTC
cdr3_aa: CASSHGISGANVLTF

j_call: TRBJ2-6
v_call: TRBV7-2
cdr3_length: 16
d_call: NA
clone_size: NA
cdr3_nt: TGTGCCAGCAGCCAAACAGGGTGGTCTGGGGCCAACGTCCTGACTTTC
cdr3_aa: CASSQTGWSGANVLTF

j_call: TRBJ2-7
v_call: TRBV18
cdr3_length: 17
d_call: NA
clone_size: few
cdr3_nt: TGTGCCAGCTCACCAAACCCACCGTCGGGGCAGCCCGACGAGCAGTACTTC
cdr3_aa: CASSPNPPSGQPDEQYF

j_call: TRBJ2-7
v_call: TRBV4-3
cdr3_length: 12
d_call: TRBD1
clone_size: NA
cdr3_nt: TGCGCCAGCAGCCTCATCTCGGGACAGTTAAACTTC
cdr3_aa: CASSLISGQLNF

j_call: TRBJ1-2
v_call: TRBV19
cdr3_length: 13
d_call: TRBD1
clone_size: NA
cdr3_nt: TGTGCCAGTAGTAACACGGGACAGGAAGGCTACACCTTC
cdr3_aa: CASSNTGQEGYTF

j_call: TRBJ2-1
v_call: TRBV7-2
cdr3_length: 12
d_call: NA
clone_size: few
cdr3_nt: TGTGCCAGCAGCTTACAGGGAGATGAGCAGTTCTTC
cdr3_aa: CASSLQGDEQFF

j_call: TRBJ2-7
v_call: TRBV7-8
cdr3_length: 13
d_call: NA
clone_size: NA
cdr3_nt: TGTGCCAGCAGCTTAGGGGGACGCAGGGATCCGTACTTC
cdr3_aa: CASSLGGRRDPYF

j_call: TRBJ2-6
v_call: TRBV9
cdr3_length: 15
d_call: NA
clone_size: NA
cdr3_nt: TGTGCCAGCAGCGTAGGGAGCTCTGGGGCCAACGTCCTGACTTTC
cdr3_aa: CASSVGSSGANVLTF

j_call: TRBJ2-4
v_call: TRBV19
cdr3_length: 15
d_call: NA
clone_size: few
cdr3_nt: TGTGCCAGTAGTTCCAGAGGGGGATCGGGAGACATTCAGTACTTC
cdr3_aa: CASSSRGGSGDIQYF

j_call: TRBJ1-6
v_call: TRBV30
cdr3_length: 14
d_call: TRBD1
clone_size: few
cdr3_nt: TGTGCCTGGAGTCTACGGACAGGGTCTTCACCCCTCCACTTT
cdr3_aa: CAWSLRTGSSPLHF

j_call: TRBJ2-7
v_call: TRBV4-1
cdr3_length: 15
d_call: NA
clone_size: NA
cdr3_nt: TGCGCCAGCAGCCAAACAGCTCAGGATCCCTACGAGCAGTACTTC
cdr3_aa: CASSQTAQDPYEQYF

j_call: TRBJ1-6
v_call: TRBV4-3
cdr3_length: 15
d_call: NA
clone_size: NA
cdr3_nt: TGCGCCAGCAGCCAAGACAGGTTCTATAATTCACCCCTCCACTTT
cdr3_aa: CASSQDRFYNSPLHF

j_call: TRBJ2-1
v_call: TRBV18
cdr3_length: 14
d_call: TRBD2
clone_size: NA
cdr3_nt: TGTGCCAGCTCACCCAAGACTAGCGGAAATGAGCAGTTCTTC
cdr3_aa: CASSPKTSGNEQFF

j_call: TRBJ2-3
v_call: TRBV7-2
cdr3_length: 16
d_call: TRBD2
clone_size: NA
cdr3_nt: TGTGCCAGCAGCTTAGGACTAGCATTGGGCACAGATACGCAGTATTTT
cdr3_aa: CASSLGLALGTDTQYF

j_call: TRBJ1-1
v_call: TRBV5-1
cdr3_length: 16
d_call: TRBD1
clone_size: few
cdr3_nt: TGCGCCAGCAGCTCTCGCCAGGGGGCAATGAACACTGAAGCTTTCTTT
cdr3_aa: CASSSRQGAMNTEAFF

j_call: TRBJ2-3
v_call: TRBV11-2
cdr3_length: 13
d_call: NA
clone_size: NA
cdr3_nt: TGTGCCAGCAGCTTGCGGGGATCAGATACGCAGTATTTT
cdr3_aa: CASSLRGSDTQYF

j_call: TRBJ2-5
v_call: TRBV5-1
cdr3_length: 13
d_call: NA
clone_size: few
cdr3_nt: TGCGCCAGCAGCTTCCGGAATAGCGAGACCCAGTACTTC
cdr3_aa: CASSFRNSETQYF

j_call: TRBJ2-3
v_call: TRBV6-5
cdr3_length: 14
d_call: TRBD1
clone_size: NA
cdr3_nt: TGTGCCAGCGAGACAGGGGGCGGCACAGATACGCAGTATTTT
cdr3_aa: CASETGGGTDTQYF